These 15 T cell receptor beta chains originate from one sample sequenced in a study of blood T cell repertoires in COVID-19. Sequencing was performed with immunoSEQ multiplex PCR; in TCRdb, only in-frame clones are kept and a portion is missing. The top ten clones hold under 2% of a sample with some 390,000 clones, around 91% of them seen once. The source material was peripheral blood. The receptors originated from a woman aged 40 to 50 with COVID-19, enrolled during active disease.

The J gene is TRBJ1-2, the V gene TRBV19, with TRBD1 matching over 9 bases. Germline-derived CDR1 and CDR2 are LNHDA and SQIVND (reference sequence). The CDR3 sequence is 13 residues long. The V segment lost 5 bases and the J segment 2 bases; nucleotides outside the gene matches: 0. The CDR3 DNA follows: TGTGCCAGTAGTGACAGGGGGAACTATGGCTACACCTTC. Its protein product is CASSDRGNYGYTF.

V usage is TRBV6-5 and J usage is TRBJ2-7, with 8 nucleotides matching TRBD1. Looked up from germline, CDR1 is MNHEY and CDR2 is SVGAGI. This CDR3 has 14 amino acids. The V gene end was trimmed by 4 bases and the J gene end by 7 bases; junction bases not matched to a gene: 9. The CDR3 region has the DNA TGTGCCAGCAGTTGGGACAGGTTTTCCGGGGAGCAGTACTTC. Protein: CASSWDRFSGEQYF.

This sequence joins TRBV19 and TRBJ1-2; possible D gene TRBD1, 6 bases. V lost 5 bases and J 4 bases, leaving 17 bases between the germline ends. The germline gives CDR1 LNHDA, CDR2 SQIVND (reference sequence). The CDR3 covers 15 residues. The CDR3 sequence: CASSPRDTAGYGYTF. CDR3 coding DNA: TGTGCCAGTAGTCCACGGGACACCGCCGGCTATGGCTACACCTTC.

V is TRBV6-1 and J is TRBJ1-5, with a possible D match to TRBD1 (5 bases). This CDR3 has 15 amino acids. Germline loops: CDR1 MNHNS, CDR2 SASEGT. Trimming cost V 1 base and J 3 bases, with 10 bases left between them. The CDR3 coding sequence is TGTGCCAGCAGTGAAGGCGGAGGGGCCAATCAGCCCCAGCATTTT. It is translated as CASSEGGGANQPQHF.

This sequence joins TRBV5-6 and TRBJ2-3; D is perhaps TRBD1 (5 bases). CDR1 is SGHDT and CDR2 is YYEEEE in the germline V gene. V lost 4 bases to trimming and J lost 0 bases, with 9 bases between them. This CDR3 contains 14 residues. The chain's CDR3 is CASSPTASTDTQYF. The DNA for the CDR3 is TGTGCCAGCAGCCCGACAGCTAGCACAGATACGCAGTATTTT.

The rearrangement links TRBV10-2 to TRBJ2-1; 8 positions agree with TRBD2. Per germline, CDR1 WSHSY and CDR2 SAAADI. The trim removed 7 bases at V and 3 bases at J, leaving 8 bases unmatched. The CDR3 spans 15 residues. In DNA, the CDR3 is TGCGCCAGCATAGTCACTAGCGGAGTCTACAATGAGCAGTTCTTC. This codes for CASIVTSGVYNEQFF.

The chain carries TRBV27 and TRBJ1-6; TRBD1 aligns across 10 bases. J was trimmed by 9 bases and V by 2 bases; bases with no gene match: 19. CDR3 length: 20 amino acids. Germline V lookup: CDR1 MNHEY, CDR2 SMNVEV (reference sequence). The DNA for the CDR3 is TGTGCCAGCAGTTTACGCGCGGGACAGGGGACATCAGCACGCATTTCACCCCTCCACTTT. This translates into CASSLRAGQGTSARISPLHF.

The rearrangement links TRBV7-2 to TRBJ1-1, with 11 bases fitting TRBD1. Germline V gives CDR1 SGHTA, CDR2 FQGNSA. CDR3 length: 16 amino acids. V was clipped by 5 bases and J by 0 bases; unmatched bases: 5. DNA of the CDR3: TGTGCCAGCAGCCTGAGGACAGGGGGCATGAACACTGAAGCTTTCTTT. Its protein product is CASSLRTGGMNTEAFF.

This clone was detected only a few times. This sample includes further DNA sequences coding for the same CDR3. This sequence joins TRBV9 and TRBJ1-5, with unresolved D. Per germline, CDR1 SGDLS and CDR2 YYNGEE. CDR3 length: 15 residues. V gave up 0 bases and J gave up 0 bases, with 7 bases separating them. CDR3 residues: CASSVGGSSNQPQHF. DNA for the CDR3: TGTGCCAGCAGCGTAGGCGGGAGTAGCAATCAGCCCCAGCATTTT.

This clone appeared once. The CDR3 spells CASSPRDFGTEAFF. CDR3 coding DNA: TGTGCCAGCTCACCACGGGACTTTGGGACTGAAGCTTTCTTT. The J gene is TRBJ1-1, the V gene TRBV18; weak D call: TRBD1 (5 bases). CDR3 length: 14 residues. V was trimmed by 1 base and J by 5 bases, leaving 11 bases between them. CDR1 and CDR2 (germline): KGHSH, LQKENI.

The V and J genes are TRBV5-1 and TRBJ1-1, with D possibly being TRBD1 (5 bases). The ends were cut back, 2 bases at V and 0 bases at J, with 8 bases in the middle. The V gene's germline CDR1 is SGHRS and CDR2 YFSETQ. This CDR3 has 14 amino acids. The CDR3 region is CASSFQGMNTEAFF. CDR3 nucleotide sequence: TGCGCCAGCAGCTTTCAGGGCATGAACACTGAAGCTTTCTTT.

The chain has TRBV5-1 and TRBJ1-2, with 9 bases lining up with TRBD1. The CDR3 loop spans 13 amino acids. Germline assignment: CDR1 SGHRS and CDR2 YFSETQ. The V segment lost 3 bases and the J segment 8 bases; nucleotides outside the gene matches: 5. CDR3 in amino acids: CASSSTGGEGYTF. The CDR3 bases are TGCGCCAGCAGCTCAACAGGGGGCGAAGGCTACACCTTC.

The chain combines TRBV6-5 with TRBJ2-7; TRBD2 agrees at 13 bases. CDR3 length equals 14 residues. V lost 6 bases and J lost 3; bases outside the gene matches: 2. Germline V gene data show CDR1 as MNHEY and CDR2 as SVGAGI. The CDR3 here is CASRLAGGRYEQYF. CDR3 sequence (DNA): TGTGCCAGCAGACTAGCGGGAGGGCGCTACGAGCAGTACTTC.

This clone showed up just once. The gene calls are TRBV29-1 and TRBJ1-1; D is undetermined. Trimming shortened V by 0 bases and J by 2 bases, and 7 bases separated the two germline ends. Germline V gene data show CDR1 as SQVTM and CDR2 as ANQGSEA. The CDR3 spans 13 residues. The CDR3 sequence is CSVEETLNTEAFF. For the CDR3, the DNA is TGCAGCGTTGAAGAGACTCTTAACACTGAAGCTTTCTTT.

About this clone: One end of the junction does not line up with germline, which may come from a read error. The V and J genes are TRBV7-2 and TRBJ1-1; TRBD1 might be the D (5 bases). From germline, CDR1 is SGHTA and CDR2 FQGNSA. There are 14 residues in the CDR3. The CDR3 DNA reads as TGTGCCAGCAGCTTAGAGTCAGGGAACGCTGAAGCTTTCTTT. It is translated as CASSLESGNAEAFF. The complete variable domain, with remaining parts taken from reference TRBV7-2 and TRBJ1-1, reads GAGVSQSPSNKVTEKGKDVELRCDPISGHTALYWYRQSLGQGLEFLIYFQGNSAPDKSGLPSDRFSAERTGGSVSTLTIQRTQQEDSAVYLCASSLESGNAEAFFGQGTRLTVV.